These 22 T cell receptor beta chains originate from one sample sequenced in a study of blood T cell repertoires in COVID-19. Here immunoSEQ multiplex PCR was the method, and the copy in TCRdb shows in-frame clones only, minus some. This sample yields tens of thousands of clones, of which around nine tenths are seen a single time; roughly 5.3% belongs to the top ten. The sequenced sample consisted of peripheral blood. All receptors derive from a woman older than 75 with active or convalescent COVID-19.

The rearrangement joins TRBV20-1 to TRBJ1-1; D unclear. This CDR3 region has 14 residues. CDR1 DFQATT and CDR2 SNEGSKA come from the germline V gene (reference sequence). V lost 3 bases to trimming and J lost 0 bases, with 11 bases between them. The CDR3 DNA reads as TGCAGTGCTAGTGCCCGGGGTATGAACACTGAAGCTTTCTTT. This translates into CSASARGMNTEAFF.

This clone was counted only a few times. The J gene is TRBJ1-2, the V gene TRBV6-5; 10 bases line up with TRBD1. The length of the CDR3 is 15 residues. V lost 7 bases and J lost 4; bases outside the gene matches: 9. Germline CDR1 MNHEY, CDR2 SVGAGI. The CDR3 reads CASTRTGQGGYGYTF. In nucleotides, the CDR3 is TGTGCCAGCACCAGAACCGGACAGGGGGGCTATGGCTACACCTTC.

The V and J genes are TRBV5-4 and TRBJ2-5; 16 bases are a match to TRBD2. This CDR3 is built from 15 residues. V shed 4 bases, J shed 5 bases, and the junction held 2 bases outside the gene matches. Germline V gene lookup returns CDR1 SGHNT and CDR2 YYREEE (reference sequence). The CDR3 nucleotides read TGTGCCAGCAGCCCGGGACTAGCGGGAGGGGAGACCCAGTACTTC. Residues: CASSPGLAGGETQYF.

The CDR3 nucleotides are TGTGCCAGCAGCACCACTAGCGGGGGGGCTTACGAGCAGTACTTC. Protein product: CASSTTSGGAYEQYF. V is TRBV7-2 and J is TRBJ2-7, with TRBD2 matching 13 bases. The trim removed 5 bases at V and 4 bases at J, leaving 5 bases unmatched. The germline V gene encodes CDR1 SGHTA and CDR2 FQGNSA. This CDR3 spans 15 amino acids.

The chain combines TRBV28 with TRBJ2-1, with 10 positions matching TRBD2. CDR1 MDHEN and CDR2 SYDVKM come from the germline V gene. The trim removed 5 bases at V and 5 bases at J, leaving 6 bases unmatched. The CDR3 loop spans 15 amino acids. The CDR3 DNA is TGTGCCAGCAGTGCCACTAGCGGGGCAAACAATGAGCAGTTCTTC. This gives the protein CASSATSGANNEQFF. The full variable domain, with the rest looked up from reference TRBV28 and TRBJ2-1, is DVKVTQSSRYLVKRTGEKVFLECVQDMDHENMFWYRQDPGLGLRLIYFSYDVKMKEKGDIPEGYSVSREKKERFSLILESASTNQTSMYLCASSATSGANNEQFFGPGTRLTVL.

The chain has TRBV24-1 and TRBJ2-4; TRBD2 agrees at 12 bases. This CDR3 contains 19 residues. The ends lost 4 bases at V and 6 bases at J; junction bases unmatched: 15. Germline CDR1 and CDR2: KGHDR and SFDVKD. The CDR3 DNA is TGTGCCACCAGTGACCCCGGCCCGACTAGCGGGAGCTATATAAACATTCAGTACTTC. Translating gives CATSDPGPTSGSYINIQYF.

The rearrangement links TRBV5-1 to TRBJ2-2, with TRBD2 matching over 10 bases. The germline V gene has CDR1 SGHRS and CDR2 YFSETQ. Trimming took 4 bases from V and 0 from J; bases not matched to a gene: 3. The CDR3 extends over 16 amino acids. In DNA form, the CDR3 reads TGCGCCAGCAGCCGGACTAGCGGCGCGAACACCGGGGAGCTGTTTTTT. It yields the protein CASSRTSGANTGELFF.

The rearrangement joins TRBV19 to TRBJ1-1, with D tentatively TRBD1 (5 bases). V lost 5 bases and J lost 6, with 16 bases in between. CDR3 length: 14 residues. The germline V gene encodes CDR1 LNHDA and CDR2 SQIVND (reference sequence). This CDR3 reads CASSPSSGRAEAFF. CDR3 nucleotide sequence: TGTGCCAGTAGTCCCTCTTCAGGGAGGGCTGAAGCTTTCTTT.

The chain uses TRBV28 and TRBJ1-1; perhaps TRBD1 as D (6 bases). The V and J ends lost 7 bases and 3 bases respectively, with 15 bases between them. Germline CDR1 MDHEN, CDR2 SYDVKM. This CDR3 spans 14 amino acids. CDR3 DNA sequence: TGTGCCAGCATCCTAGGGGGAAGAGACACTGAAGCTTTCTTT. Protein product: CASILGGRDTEAFF.

J is TRBJ2-3 and V is TRBV24-1, with D tentatively TRBD1 (5 bases). Trimming stripped 8 bases from V and 4 bases from J, with 6 bases between. This CDR3 contains 11 residues. Per the germline V gene, CDR1 is KGHDR and CDR2 is SFDVKD. CDR3 protein: CATKGPDTQYF. The CDR3 nucleotides read TGTGCCACCAAGGGGCCAGATACGCAGTATTTT.

The chain links TRBV7-2 to TRBJ2-5, with 10 bases matching TRBD2. The length of the CDR3 is 15 residues. Per the germline V gene, CDR1 is SGHTA and CDR2 is FQGNSA. V was clipped by 5 bases and J by 7 bases; unmatched bases: 10. The CDR3 nucleotides read TGTGCCAGCAGCGTCTCTAGCGGGAGCGGGGTGACCCAGTACTTC. It encodes CASSVSSGSGVTQYF.

This clone was found a few times. This sequence joins TRBV6-1 and TRBJ1-5; weak D call: TRBD1 (5 bases). The CDR3 spans 14 residues. Trimming shortened V by 3 bases and J by 6 bases, and 12 bases separated the two germline ends. Germline CDR1 is MNHNS and CDR2 is SASEGT. The CDR3 DNA sequence: TGTGCCAGCAGTGAGCGGGGGATTCCTCAGCCCCAGCATTTT. It specifies CASSERGIPQPQHF.

The genes are TRBV28 and TRBJ2-7; 12 bases align to TRBD2. Germline trimming cut 5 bases from V and 5 bases from J; bases unmatched to any gene: 7. Germline V gene lookup returns CDR1 MDHEN and CDR2 SYDVKM. This CDR3 has 15 amino acids. The chain's CDR3 is CASSALTSGRNEQYF. DNA of the CDR3: TGTGCCAGCAGTGCCTTAACTAGCGGGAGGAACGAGCAGTACTTC.

V is TRBV6-6 and J is TRBJ2-3; 9 bases align to TRBD2. The CDR3 has 16 residues. The ends lost 0 bases at V and 3 bases at J; junction bases unmatched: 4. The germline V gene has CDR1 MNHNY and CDR2 SVGAGI (reference sequence). CDR3 DNA: TGTGCCAGCAGTTACTCTAGCGGGAGCGGAACAGATACGCAGTATTTT. This sequence encodes CASSYSSGSGTDTQYF.

The chain recombines TRBV24-1 with TRBJ2-3, with a tentative D call TRBD2 (6 bases). Trimming pared 0 bases from V and 2 bases from J, leaving 11 bases between. CDR1 is KGHDR, CDR2 SFDVKD, per germline. The CDR3 has 16 residues. CDR3 region: CATSDLQASATDTQYF. The CDR3 nucleotides read TGTGCCACCAGTGATTTGCAGGCTAGCGCCACAGATACGCAGTATTTT.

The V call is TRBV5-1, the J call TRBJ2-5; D might be TRBD2 (5 bases). Germline V gives CDR1 SGHRS, CDR2 YFSETQ. The CDR3 has 10 residues. The CDR3 DNA reads as TGCGCGCAGCGGAGGGAGACCCAGTACTTC. Residues: CAQRRETQYF.

The chain carries TRBV28 and TRBJ1-1; D perhaps matches TRBD1 (5 bases). Germline V lookup: CDR1 MDHEN, CDR2 SYDVKM. The CDR3 totals 14 residues. Between the trimmed V and J ends, which lost 9 bases and 2 bases, there was a span of 16 bases. CDR3 coding DNA: TGTGCCAGTAGGGAGGGGAGCTTAAACACTGAAGCTTTCTTT. It encodes CASREGSLNTEAFF.

The chain joins TRBV4-1 to TRBJ2-6, with TRBD1 matching 9 bases. V lost 4 bases, J lost 0 bases, and 1 base stayed unmatched. The CDR3 totals 16 residues. Germline-derived CDR1 and CDR2 are MGHRA and YSYEKL. In nucleotides, the CDR3 is TGCGCCAGCAGCCCGGACAGGGGCTCTGGGGCCAACGTCCTGACTTTC. Translated, it gives CASSPDRGSGANVLTF.

The V call is TRBV21-1, the J call TRBJ2-3; the DNA was not used to check the table's D call, TRBD1. TRBV21-1 is a pseudogene. CDR3 size: 15 residues. CDR3 in amino acids: CASSKCQGFTDTQYF. The CDR3 region has the DNA TGTGCCAGCAGCAAATGTCAGGGATTCACAGATACGCAGTATTTT.

The rearrangement uses TRBV7-8 and TRBJ1-2, with TRBD1 matching 11 bases. This CDR3 is built from 15 residues. J lost 5 bases, V lost 5 bases, and 7 bases had no gene match. Germline-derived CDR1 and CDR2 are SGHVS and FQNEAQ. CDR3 DNA sequence: TGTGCCAGCAGCGTGGACAGGGGGCAGGAATATGGCTACACCTTC. Encoded protein: CASSVDRGQEYGYTF.

As DNA, the CDR3 is TGTGCCAGCAGTTTCGTTCGGAGGGTTCATAATGAGCAGTTCTTC. Encoded protein: CASSFVRRVHNEQFF. The chain is built from TRBV28 and TRBJ2-1; possibly TRBD2 for D (6 bases). CDR1 and CDR2 from the germline V gene are MDHEN and SYDVKM. Deletions cut 3 bases from V and 7 bases from J, with 16 bases between. The CDR3 is 15 amino acids.

The rearrangement links TRBV27 to TRBJ2-6; 9 bases align to TRBD2. CDR1 MNHEY and CDR2 SMNVEV come from the germline V gene (reference sequence). V was pared by 1 base and J by 2 bases, with 6 bases of the junction left unmatched. The CDR3 extends over 18 amino acids. The CDR3 DNA sequence: TGTGCCAGCAGTTTATTGTGGACTAGCGCTACTGGGGCCAACGTCCTGACTTTC. Translating it yields CASSLLWTSATGANVLTF.